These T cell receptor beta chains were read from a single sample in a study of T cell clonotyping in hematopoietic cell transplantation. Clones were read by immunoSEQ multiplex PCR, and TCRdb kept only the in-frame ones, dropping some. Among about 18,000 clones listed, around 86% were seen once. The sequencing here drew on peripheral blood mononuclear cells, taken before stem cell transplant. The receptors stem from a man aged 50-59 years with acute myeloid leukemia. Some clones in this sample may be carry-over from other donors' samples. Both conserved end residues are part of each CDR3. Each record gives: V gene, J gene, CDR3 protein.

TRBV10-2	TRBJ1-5	CASTDRVDQPQHF
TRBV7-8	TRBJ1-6	CASSLGQAINSPLHF
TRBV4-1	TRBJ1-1	CASSKGSSEAFF
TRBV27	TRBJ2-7	CASSLAPPGTRYYEQYF
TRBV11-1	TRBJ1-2	CASSPGLTGYTF
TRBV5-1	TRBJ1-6	CASSWTIQKSPSSYNSPLHF
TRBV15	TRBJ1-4	CATSREGGEKLFF
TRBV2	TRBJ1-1	CASSEDSPLGEAFF
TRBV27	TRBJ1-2	CASRLGTGGRGGYTF
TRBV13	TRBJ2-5	CASSSLLAGGVQETQYF
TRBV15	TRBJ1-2	CATSRGQGHGYTF
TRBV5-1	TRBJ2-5	CASSFATKETQYF
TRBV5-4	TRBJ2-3	CASSLVRPGTDTQYF
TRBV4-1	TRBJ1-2	CASSPTGGIDYGYTF
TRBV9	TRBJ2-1	CASSAGLAGSGGHNEQFF
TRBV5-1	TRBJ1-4	CASSSLDGGEKLFF
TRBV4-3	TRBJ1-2	CASSQDGGFGYGYTF
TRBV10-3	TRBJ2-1	CAISGGGREQFF
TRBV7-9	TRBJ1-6	CASSLLETDNSPLHF
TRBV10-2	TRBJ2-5	CASSESLGGISQETQYF
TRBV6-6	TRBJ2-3	CASSYQLRGHTDTQYF
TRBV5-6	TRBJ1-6	CASSLDGNQGSPLHF
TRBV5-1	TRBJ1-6	CASSPGQGFNSPLHF
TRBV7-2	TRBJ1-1	CASSSRAPEAFF
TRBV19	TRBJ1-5	CASGVMPQHF
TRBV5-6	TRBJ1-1	CASSWGSITEAFF
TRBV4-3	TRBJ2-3	CASSQDWGGGAADTQYF
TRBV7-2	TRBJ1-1	CASSQGVMRGNTEAFF
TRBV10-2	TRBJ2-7	CASSGGTDYEQYF
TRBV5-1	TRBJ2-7	CASSPGGGSSYEQYF
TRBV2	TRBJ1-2	CASRKGGQTRNYGYTF
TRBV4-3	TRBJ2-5	CASSQQTSGETQYF